Below, 31 T cell receptor beta chains from the same sample are listed, as sequenced in a study of T-cell reconstitution after alpha-beta-depleted transplantation in children. Using unique molecular identifiers, the investigators prepared the TCRbeta library. One entry per CDR3 protein, called by TCRdb with MiXCR from the PCR reads. This table holds some 70,000 distinct CDR3 sequences, approximately 7.4% found once. This sample comprised PBMCs from the stem cell graft donor, obtained from the stem cell graft. These TCRs come from a human donor who donated a stem cell graft to a child with acute lymphoblastic leukemia.

This clonotype was seen more than once but under ten times. This chain joins TRBV9 and TRBJ1-1, with unresolved D. The V end was cut by 0 bases, the J end by 4 bases, with 7 bases between. Germline CDR1 and CDR2: SGDLS and YYNGEE. This CDR3 is 13 amino acids long. Here the CDR3 DNA reads TGTGCCAGCAGCGTAGCTGGGCTCACTGAAGCTTTCTTT. Translation: CASSVAGLTEAFF.

This clonotype was recorded many times. The chain recombines TRBV6-2 or TRBV6-3 with TRBJ1-2; D ambiguous. Germline CDR1 is MNHEY and CDR2 is SVGEGT. The CDR3 contains 11 residues. V was trimmed by 6 bases and J by 6 bases, leaving 8 bases between them. The CDR3 DNA sequence: TGTGCCAGCAGCTGGAGGGATGGCTACACCTTC. This codes for CASSWRDGYTF.

This clonotype appeared many times. The chain is built from TRBV7-6 and TRBJ1-1; TRBD1 matches 8 bases. CDR3 length: 14 amino acids. The germline V gene has CDR1 SGHVS and CDR2 FNYEAQ. Trimming cost V 7 bases and J 2 bases; bases outside gene matches: 6. CDR3: CASTPDRANTEAFF. CDR3 in DNA: TGTGCCAGCACCCCGGACAGGGCTAACACTGAAGCTTTCTTT.

This clonotype was seen at least ten times. The J gene is TRBJ2-2, the V gene TRBV5-1; either TRBD1 or TRBD2 may fit D (5 bases each). V was trimmed by 0 bases and J by 2 bases, leaving 8 bases between them. CDR3 length: 15 residues. CDR1 and CDR2 from the germline V gene are SGHRS and YFSETQ. The CDR3 bases are TGCGCCAGCAGCTTGGTTGGGGGAAACACCGGGGAGCTGTTTTTT. Its protein product is CASSLVGGNTGELFF.

This clonotype has a count of ten or more. A junction end diverges from the germline sequence, so it may reflect a read error. This chain joins TRBV20-1 and TRBJ2-1, with D perhaps being TRBD1 or TRBD2 (5 bases each). Germline values: CDR1 DFQATT, CDR2 SNEGSKA (reference sequence). CDR3 length: 16 residues. CDR3 protein: CSARDGTLDSYNEQFF. Here the CDR3 DNA reads TGCAGCGCTAGAGATGGGACGCTGGACTCCTACAATGAGCAGTTCTTC.

This clonotype showed up many times. The J gene is TRBJ2-1, the V gene TRBV9; 9 bases map to TRBD2. The germline V gene encodes CDR1 SGDLS and CDR2 YYNGEE. The CDR3 is made up of 13 amino acids. Losses at the gene ends were 4 bases for V and 6 bases for J; bases not matched to a gene: 2. DNA of the CDR3: TGTGCCAGCAGCCCGACTAGCGGCAATGAGCAGTTCTTC. It codes for CASSPTSGNEQFF.

In this sample, this clonotype turned up a few times. The chain combines TRBV10-3 with TRBJ1-2; 7 nucleotides line up with TRBD1. This CDR3 comprises 12 residues. The germline V gene encodes CDR1 ENHRY and CDR2 SYGVKD. Losses at the gene ends were 8 bases for V and 3 bases for J; bases not matched to a gene: 3. CDR3 sequence reads: CAIQGTDYGYTF. The DNA of the CDR3 is TGTGCCATCCAAGGGACAGACTATGGCTACACCTTC.

This clonotype was recorded many times. V and J are TRBV3-1 and TRBJ2-3; 7 nucleotides align to TRBD2. The CDR3 runs to 15 residues. Germline lookup yields CDR1 LGHDT and CDR2 YNNKEL (reference sequence). Germline trimming cut 2 bases from V and 3 bases from J; bases unmatched to any gene: 5. The CDR3 reads CASSQRDYRTDTQYF. CDR3 bases: TGTGCCAGCAGCCAAAGGGACTATCGAACAGATACGCAGTATTTT.

The rearrangement joins TRBV28 to TRBJ2-7; 8 nucleotides match TRBD2. CDR3 length: 17 amino acids. The ends lost 2 bases at V and 4 bases at J; junction bases unmatched: 13. Germline V lookup: CDR1 MDHEN, CDR2 SYDVKM. The CDR3 sequence is CASSLAIGLASKYEQYF. The CDR3 DNA reads as TGTGCCAGCAGTTTAGCTATCGGACTAGCCTCCAAATACGAGCAGTACTTC. The entire variable domain, with the rest obtained from reference TRBV28 and TRBJ2-7, is as follows: DVKVTQSSRYLVKRTGEKVFLECVQDMDHENMFWYRQDPGLGLRLIYFSYDVKMKEKGDIPEGYSVSREKKERFSLILESASTNQTSMYLCASSLAIGLASKYEQYFGPGTRLTVT.

The genes are TRBV7-6 and TRBJ2-7; TRBD1 matches at 8 bases. Germline V gives CDR1 SGHVS, CDR2 FNYEAQ. V was pared by 1 base and J by 6 bases, with 5 bases of the junction left unmatched. The CDR3 runs to 14 residues. The DNA of the CDR3 is TGTGCCAGCAGCTTAGGACAGGGGACCAGCGAGCAGTACTTC. It yields the protein CASSLGQGTSEQYF. Variable domain in full (rest from reference TRBV7-6 and TRBJ2-7): GAGVSQSPRYKVTKRGQDVALRCDPISGHVSLYWYRQALGQGPEFLTYFNYEAQQDKSGLPNDRFSAERPEGSISTLTIQRTEQRDSAMYRCASSLGQGTSEQYFGPGTRLTVT.

This clonotype has ten or more counts. The J gene is TRBJ2-7, the V gene TRBV5-1; no definite D call. This CDR3 spans 15 amino acids. The V gene's germline CDR1 is SGHRS and CDR2 YFSETQ. Trimming shortened V by 0 bases and J by 0 bases, and 10 bases separated the two germline ends. The CDR3 region is CASSLDGLSSYEQYF. As DNA, the CDR3 is TGCGCCAGCAGCTTGGACGGGTTAAGCTCCTACGAGCAGTACTTC.

This clonotype was detected only a few times. This chain connects TRBV5-4 to TRBJ1-5, with a possible D match to TRBD1 (5 bases). The CDR3 is made up of 15 amino acids. Germline V gene sequence: CDR1 SGHNT, CDR2 YYREEE (reference sequence). Trimming left V 1 base short and J 2 bases short, with 10 bases between. Here the CDR3 reads CASSLRGSGNQPQHF. In DNA form, the CDR3 reads TGTGCCAGCAGCTTGAGGGGAAGCGGCAATCAGCCCCAGCATTTT.

This chain connects TRBV7-2 to TRBJ2-5, with 8 positions matching TRBD2. CDR3 size: 16 residues. The germline V gene encodes CDR1 SGHTA and CDR2 FQGNSA. Germline trimming cut 3 bases from V and 4 bases from J; bases unmatched to any gene: 10. Here the CDR3 DNA reads TGTGCCAGCAGCTTTATTAGCGGGGCTAGCTCAGAGACCCAGTACTTC. This encodes CASSFISGASSETQYF.

This clonotype was seen many times. V is TRBV28 and J is TRBJ2-1; 9 nucleotides align to TRBD1. In germline, CDR1 is MDHEN, CDR2 SYDVKM. Trimming cost V 5 bases and J 0 bases; bases outside gene matches: 8. The CDR3 is 17 residues long. DNA for the CDR3: TGTGCCAGCAGTACACTCCGGGACAGGGCCTCCTACAATGAGCAGTTCTTC. Translation gives CASSTLRDRASYNEQFF.

This clonotype has just a few counts. The gene calls are TRBV5-4 and TRBJ2-1, with 10 bases fitting TRBD2. Trimming removed 1 base from V and 10 bases from J; junction bases left unmatched: 11. Germline V lookup: CDR1 SGHNT, CDR2 YYREEE (reference sequence). The length of the CDR3 is 16 residues. The CDR3 DNA follows: TGTGCCAGCAGCTTGCGGTCGGTAGCGGGGGGCCTCGAGCAGTTCTTC. Amino acids: CASSLRSVAGGLEQFF.

This clonotype was seen many times. The chain combines TRBV6-5 with TRBJ2-1; TRBD2 is a possible D gene (6 bases). V lost 0 bases and J 7 bases, leaving 10 bases between the germline ends. Germline CDR1 reads MNHEY; CDR2 reads SVGAGI. CDR3 length: 14 residues. The CDR3 DNA sequence: TGTGCCAGCAGTTACTCGATCGCGGGAAATGAGCAGTTCTTC. It translates to CASSYSIAGNEQFF.

This clonotype was seen at least ten times. The J gene is TRBJ2-3, the V gene TRBV12-3 or TRBV12-4; TRBD1 might be the D (7 bases). This CDR3 contains 15 residues. Deletions cut 8 bases from V and 4 bases from J, with 19 bases between. Here the CDR3 reads CASVGGAGGPDTQYF. CDR3 nucleotides: TGTGCCAGCGTTGGAGGGGCAGGGGGGCCAGATACGCAGTATTTT.

This clonotype came up many times. V is TRBV28 and J is TRBJ2-1; 7 bases are shared with TRBD2. This CDR3 contains 15 residues. Trimming took 7 bases from V and 7 from J; bases not matched to a gene: 13. CDR1 MDHEN and CDR2 SYDVKM come from the germline V gene. CDR3 residues: CASTQWGGTVNEQFF. Here the CDR3 DNA reads TGTGCCAGCACCCAATGGGGGGGGACGGTGAATGAGCAGTTCTTC.

This clonotype was observed many times. The chain recombines TRBV27 with TRBJ2-5; TRBD1 is a possible D gene (6 bases). Per the germline V gene, CDR1 is MNHEY and CDR2 is SMNVEV (reference sequence). The V end was cut by 4 bases, the J end by 4 bases, with 16 bases between. This CDR3 has 15 residues. CDR3 coding DNA: TGTGCCAGCAGTTCTTTCAGGGGATTCGGAGAGACCCAGTACTTC. Protein: CASSSFRGFGETQYF.

In its sample, this clonotype was seen a few times. A much larger clone lies one base from this, so it may be a read error. This chain connects TRBV12-3 or TRBV12-4 to TRBJ2-2; 7 nucleotides align to TRBD1. This CDR3 is built from 18 residues. CDR3 nucleotide sequence: TGTGCCAGCTGTTTAGTTTTGATGGGGGACAGAGACACCGGGGAGCTGTTTTTT. Its protein is CASCLVLMGDRDTGELFF.

This clonotype has ten or more counts. The chain joins TRBV11-2 to TRBJ2-2; the D is unclear. This CDR3 region has 15 residues. V was clipped by 1 base and J by 7 bases, with 13 bases between them. Germline loops: CDR1 SGHAT, CDR2 FQNNGV. The CDR3 loop is CASSLGRGVVGELFF. CDR3 bases: TGTGCCAGCAGCTTAGGGCGCGGAGTGGTCGGGGAGCTGTTTTTT. Based on the CDR3 plus reference TRBV11-2 and TRBJ2-2, the full variable domain is EAGVAQSPRYKIIEKRQSVAFWCNPISGHATLYWYQQILGQGPKLLIQFQNNGVVDDSQLPKDRFSAERLKGVDSTLKIQPAKLEDSAVYLCASSLGRGVVGELFFGEGSRLTVL.

This clonotype was found a few times. The V gene is TRBV2, the J gene TRBJ1-2; 7 bases match TRBD1. CDR3 length equals 12 residues. Germline CDR1 SNHLY, CDR2 FYNNEI. V shed 5 bases, J shed 8 bases, and the junction held 5 bases outside the gene matches. CDR3 amino acids: CASSQQGNGYTF. CDR3 coding DNA: TGTGCCAGCAGTCAACAGGGGAACGGCTACACCTTC.

This clonotype was observed at least ten times. The chain carries TRBV5-1 and TRBJ2-7; D might be TRBD1 or TRBD2, each matching 5 bases. V lost 0 bases to trimming and J lost 6 bases, with 13 bases between them. Per germline, CDR1 SGHRS and CDR2 YFSETQ. The CDR3 is made up of 14 amino acids. In nucleotides, the CDR3 is TGCGCCAGCAGCTTGGTTCCAGGGACGGGCGAGCAGTACTTC. It codes for CASSLVPGTGEQYF.

This chain links TRBV7-9 with TRBJ2-1; 14 nucleotides agree with TRBD2. Germline V lookup: CDR1 SEHNR, CDR2 FQNEAQ (reference sequence). V trimming: 3 bases; J trimming: 8 bases; junction bases outside the gene matches: 9. The CDR3 is made up of 17 amino acids. The CDR3 spells CASSFTGTSGSWHEQFF. The CDR3 DNA follows: TGTGCCAGCAGCTTCACCGGGACTAGCGGGAGCTGGCATGAGCAGTTCTTC. Combining the CDR3 with reference TRBV7-9 and TRBJ2-1 gives the whole variable domain DTGVSQNPRHKITKRGQNVTFRCDPISEHNRLYWYRQTLGQGPEFLTYFQNEAQLEKSRLLSDRFSAERPKGSFSTLEIQRTEQGDSAMYLCASSFTGTSGSWHEQFFGPGTRLTVL.

In this sample, this clonotype turned up many times. The gene calls are TRBV4-3 and TRBJ2-1, with TRBD1 as a possible D gene (5 bases). Germline-derived CDR1 and CDR2 are LGHNA and YSLEER. The CDR3 loop spans 16 amino acids. V was trimmed by 2 bases and J by 6 bases, leaving 17 bases between them. The DNA for the CDR3 is TGCGCCAGCAGCCAATACTATTACACAGGATCCAATGAGCAGTTCTTC. It is translated as CASSQYYYTGSNEQFF.

The chain is built from TRBV19 and TRBJ2-6; D may be TRBD1 (6 bases). V was shortened by 7 bases and J by 2 bases, with 12 bases between the two germline ends. Germline V gene sequence: CDR1 LNHDA, CDR2 SQIVND (reference sequence). This CDR3 region has 15 residues. CDR3 residues: CASIRGSPGANVLTF. DNA for the CDR3: TGTGCCAGTATCAGGGGTTCTCCTGGGGCCAACGTCCTGACTTTC. Variable domain in full (rest from reference TRBV19 and TRBJ2-6): DGGITQSPKYLFRKEGQNVTLSCEQNLNHDAMYWYRQDPGQGLRLIYYSQIVNDFQKGDIAEGYSVSREKKESFPLTVTSAQKNPTAFYLCASIRGSPGANVLTFGAGSRLTVL.

As for this clonotype: A read error may account for a junction end that differs from germline. The V call is TRBV20-1, the J call TRBJ2-1, with TRBD2 as a possible D gene (7 bases). Germline V gives CDR1 DFQATT, CDR2 SNEGSKA (reference sequence). This CDR3 is built from 17 residues. The CDR3 loop is CCAQNTRTGRGANEQFF. The CDR3 nucleotides read TGCTGTGCTCAAAACACACGAACGGGACGGGGGGCCAATGAGCAGTTCTTC.

This clonotype was found many times. The rearrangement joins TRBV5-1 to TRBJ1-6, with 9 bases that match TRBD1. V lost 0 bases, J lost 5 bases, and 6 bases stayed unmatched. The germline V gene encodes CDR1 SGHRS and CDR2 YFSETQ. The CDR3 runs 17 residues. The CDR3 DNA follows: TGCGCCAGCAGCTTGGGGTTGCGGACAGGGGATAATTCACCCCTCCACTTT. Translating it yields CASSLGLRTGDNSPLHF.

This clonotype was picked up many times. This chain connects TRBV12-3 or TRBV12-4 to TRBJ2-5; possibly TRBD1 for D (5 bases). This CDR3 comprises 15 residues. Trimming removed 8 bases at V and 3 bases at J, with 19 bases between. In nucleotides, the CDR3 is TGTGCCAGCGGGGAATGGGGCTCTCGAAAAGAGACCCAGTACTTC. Its protein product is CASGEWGSRKETQYF.

There are many counts of this clonotype. This chain joins TRBV24-1 and TRBJ1-2, with D perhaps TRBD1 (5 bases). This CDR3 is 14 amino acids long. Germline V gene sequence: CDR1 KGHDR, CDR2 SFDVKD. The V end lost 2 bases, the J end lost 3 bases, and 9 bases lay between the germline ends. CDR3 region: CATSDSGTDYGYTF. CDR3 nucleotide sequence: TGTGCCACCAGTGATTCCGGGACGGACTATGGCTACACCTTC.

There are many counts of this clonotype. The gene calls are TRBV5-1 and TRBJ2-1, with TRBD2 matching over 11 bases. CDR1 SGHRS and CDR2 YFSETQ come from the germline V gene. V lost 0 bases and J lost 2; bases outside the gene matches: 7. The CDR3 consists of 18 residues. CDR3 sequence reads: CASSLASLAGAPYNEQFF. The CDR3 DNA reads TGCGCCAGCAGCTTGGCCTCACTAGCGGGGGCCCCCTACAATGAGCAGTTCTTC.